The sequence of this T cell receptor (beta chain) was determined in a study of blood T cells in healthy people across ages. A second PCR of about 7 to 12 cycles used a sample-barcoded 5' primer and a J-beta primer mix. TCRdb reprocessed the 5' RACE reads via MiXCR and lists one record per CDR3 protein. Of 600,000 or so distinct CDR3 sequences in the sample, about 28% were seen once. The CDR3 totals 14 residues. CDR1 and CDR2 (germline): MDHEN, SYDVKM. V was cut by 2 bases and J by 4 bases, with 9 bases left in between. This clonotype was picked up a small number of times. Its antigen is not known. Study-wide results and caveats: Older individuals had lower TCR beta diversity per million T cells (the decline was roughly linear). PBMC samples, being unsorted, prevented any conclusive comparison of naive and antigen-experienced cells.

What was sequenced was blood. The TCR originated in a woman of 80 years or more in good health. J is TRBJ1-5 and V is TRBV28; unclear D gene. The CDR3 region has the DNA TGTGCCAGCAGTTTAGCAAGTGAAAATCAGCCCCAGCATTTT. It specifies CASSLASENQPQHF.